The clone carrying this TCR beta chain came up once. Its specificity is unknown. Relapse after autologous stem cell transplantation occurred in every patient, and brentuximab vedotin exposure varied. Some clones are missing from TCRdb's copy, which holds only in-frame ones; the method was immunoSEQ multiplex PCR. Counted here are 25,000 to 30,000 clones, 83% occurring once; the ten biggest clones make up about a fifth. The record originates from a study of PD-1 blockade in classical Hodgkin lymphoma. General study findings and limits: Whoever responded completely had baseline diversity much like that seen in newly diagnosed patients.

The clonotype originates from a human donor with classical Hodgkin lymphoma. The sample here was peripheral blood mononuclear cells (PBMCs), taken before the second cycle of nivolumab.

The chain's CDR3 is CAISATSTGYNEKLFF. Written as DNA, the CDR3 is TGTGCCATCAGTGCCACTTCGACAGGATATAATGAAAAACTGTTTTTT. V is TRBV10-3 and J is TRBJ1-4; possibly TRBD1 for D (6 bases). V was shortened by 4 bases and J by 4 bases, with 16 bases between the two germline ends. The V gene's germline CDR1 is ENHRY and CDR2 SYGVKD. The CDR3 runs 16 residues.